This T cell receptor (beta chain) was recorded in a study of shared clonotypes between healthy human individuals. Sequencing used immunoSEQ multiplex PCR; TCRdb keeps in-frame clones, though not all of them. The table lists 2 million or so clones, about 95% of them singletons. Terminally differentiated effector memory CD45RA+ cells were excluded from the naive CD8 cells, which were CD45RO-negative and positively selected for CCR7. The sample comprised naive CD8+ T cells sorted from blood. The receptor comes from a man younger than 35 in good health.

CDR3 DNA sequence: TGCGCCAGCAGCTTGGCCGACAGGGACACAGATACGCAGTATTTT. Its protein is CASSLADRDTDTQYF. The V and J genes are TRBV5-1 and TRBJ2-3; 7 bases line up with TRBD1. The CDR3 extends over 15 amino acids. Germline V gives CDR1 SGHRS, CDR2 YFSETQ. After removal of 0 bases from V and 2 bases from J, the junction contained 3 bases not matched to a gene.